Shown below are 30 T cell receptor beta chains from a single sample sequenced in a study of radiotherapy plus CTLA-4 blockade in lung cancer. Here immunoSEQ multiplex PCR was the method, and the copy in TCRdb shows in-frame clones only, minus some. The sample consists of around 91,000 clones, about 91% of them appearing once. Specimen: peripheral blood, collected from a patient treated with radiotherapy plus ipilimumab. These receptors were obtained from a human donor with non-small cell lung cancer that progressed on radiotherapy plus ipilimumab.

This clone has just a few counts. The rearrangement links TRBV4-1 to TRBJ1-1; TRBD1 matches 9 bases. V gave up 2 bases and J gave up 7 bases; unmatched junction bases: 11. Germline CDR1 is MGHRA and CDR2 is YSYEKL. This CDR3 has 16 residues. CDR3 nucleotides: TGCGCCAGCAGCCAACCCCAGGGACAGGGTCTGGGTGAAGCTTTCTTT. Protein sequence: CASSQPQGQGLGEAFF.

The rearrangement uses TRBV28 and TRBJ2-7, with TRBD2 matching 11 bases. The V gene's germline CDR1 is MDHEN and CDR2 SYDVKM. Trimming removed 4 bases from V and 6 bases from J; junction bases left unmatched: 8. The CDR3 covers 15 residues. The CDR3 reads CASSSYSGGGAEQYF. CDR3 DNA sequence: TGTGCCAGCAGTTCATATAGCGGGGGGGGAGCCGAGCAGTACTTC.

The V gene is TRBV13, the J gene TRBJ2-1, with unresolved D. The CDR3 has 15 amino acids. The germline V gene encodes CDR1 PRHDT and CDR2 FYEKMQ (reference sequence). V was clipped by 2 bases and J by 2 bases, with 10 bases between them. Written as DNA, the CDR3 is TGTGCCAGCAGCTTACGTAGGTACACCTACAATGAGCAGTTCTTC. Its translation is CASSLRRYTYNEQFF.

The chain links TRBV19 to TRBJ1-2; perhaps TRBD1 as D (6 bases). The germline V gene has CDR1 LNHDA and CDR2 SQIVND (reference sequence). This CDR3 comprises 13 residues. V lost 6 bases to trimming and J lost 7 bases, with 15 bases between them. CDR3 region: CASSLSRGFGYTF. CDR3 coding DNA: TGTGCCAGTAGCCTTAGTAGGGGGTTTGGCTACACCTTC.

The genes are TRBV19 and TRBJ1-1; TRBD1 might be the D (5 bases). Trimming stripped 8 bases from V and 0 bases from J, with 10 bases between. There are 13 residues in the CDR3. Germline-derived CDR1 and CDR2 are LNHDA and SQIVND (reference sequence). CDR3 loop: CASSEGMNTEAFF. CDR3 nucleotides: TGTGCCAGTTCGGAGGGGATGAACACTGAAGCTTTCTTT.

The chain employs TRBV7-8 and TRBJ2-1, with D perhaps given as TRBD1 or TRBD2 (6 bases each). V was cut by 5 bases and J by 9 bases, with 17 bases left in between. The V gene's germline CDR1 is SGHVS and CDR2 FQNEAQ. This CDR3 is built from 14 residues. The CDR3 reads CASSLLGGPSEQFF. The CDR3 nucleotides read TGTGCCAGCAGCCTCCTAGGGGGGCCGAGTGAGCAGTTCTTC.

In its sample, this clone was seen a few times. The V and J genes are TRBV19 and TRBJ1-2; possibly TRBD1 for D (6 bases). V was pared by 6 bases and J by 4 bases, with 9 bases between. From germline, CDR1 is LNHDA and CDR2 SQIVND (reference sequence). There are 12 residues in the CDR3. CDR3 nucleotides: TGTGCCAGTAGCCGGACAGTCTATGGCTACACCTTC. Translated, it gives CASSRTVYGYTF.

The chain employs TRBV9 and TRBJ1-1, with a possible D match to TRBD1 (6 bases). V dropped 6 bases and J dropped 1 base, with 10 bases sitting between them. Germline V gene data show CDR1 as SGDLS and CDR2 as YYNGEE. The CDR3 covers 13 residues. The CDR3 protein is CASTSTGNTEAFF. DNA for the CDR3: TGTGCCAGCACCTCGACAGGGAACACTGAAGCTTTCTTT.

The chain has TRBV7-8 and TRBJ1-1; 7 nucleotides agree with TRBD1. This CDR3 is built from 14 residues. Germline V gene sequence: CDR1 SGHVS, CDR2 FQNEAQ. Unmatched junction bases numbered 4, after V lost 2 bases and J lost 4 bases. Here the CDR3 reads CASSLRQGSTEAFF. The CDR3 bases are TGTGCCAGCAGCTTACGACAGGGAAGCACTGAAGCTTTCTTT. The variable domain in full, with the rest retrieved from reference TRBV7-8 and TRBJ1-1, is GAGVSQSPRYKVAKRGQDVALRCDPISGHVSLFWYQQALGQGPEFLTYFQNEAQLDKSGLPSDRFFAERPEGSVSTLKIQRTQQEDSAVYLCASSLRQGSTEAFFGQGTRLTVV.

This clone qualifies as medium-sized. The chain recombines TRBV5-6 with TRBJ2-1; D is perhaps TRBD1 or TRBD2 (5 bases each). Germline V CDR1 and CDR2: SGHDT, YYEEEE. The CDR3 covers 14 residues. Trimming removed 6 bases from V and 4 bases from J, with 14 bases in between. CDR3 sequence (DNA): TGTGCCAGCACCTGGGGGACGTCGTACAATGAGCAGTTCTTC. Residues: CASTWGTSYNEQFF.

The V call is TRBV6-5, the J call TRBJ2-7; a possible D gene is TRBD2 (5 bases). V lost 2 bases and J lost 6, with 20 bases in between. This CDR3 contains 16 residues. From germline, CDR1 is MNHEY and CDR2 SVGAGI. The CDR3 sequence is CASSYVVVPDEGEQYF. CDR3 in DNA: TGTGCCAGCAGTTACGTGGTTGTCCCCGACGAGGGCGAGCAGTACTTC.

The chain is built from TRBV25-1 and TRBJ2-1; D unresolved. Germline V gene lookup returns CDR1 MGHDK and CDR2 SYGVNS. The CDR3 has 13 amino acids. Between the trimmed V and J ends, which lost 4 bases and 8 bases, there was a span of 12 bases. Written as DNA, the CDR3 is TGTGCCAGCAGTGGATTAGGGTACCATGAGCAGTTCTTC. Residues: CASSGLGYHEQFF.

The chain couples TRBV15 to TRBJ2-3; TRBD2 aligns across 9 bases. CDR3 length: 13 residues. Germline V gives CDR1 LNHNV, CDR2 YYDKDF (reference sequence). The CDR3 DNA reads as TGTGTGGCCGGGGCGGGAGGGACAGATACGCAGTATTTT. The encoded protein is CVAGAGGTDTQYF.

This chain uses TRBV5-1 with TRBJ2-1; D perhaps matches TRBD2 (5 bases). V gave up 3 bases and J gave up 2 bases, with 18 bases separating them. The CDR3 contains 17 residues. The germline V gene encodes CDR1 SGHRS and CDR2 YFSETQ. For the CDR3, the DNA is TGCGCCAGCAGCTCTCCTTATCGGGGATTCACCTACAATGAGCAGTTCTTC. Translated: CASSSPYRGFTYNEQFF.

J is TRBJ1-4 and V is TRBV5-1; D ambiguous. Germline CDR1 is SGHRS and CDR2 is YFSETQ. The CDR3 sequence is 14 residues long. V was pared by 4 bases and J by 3 bases, with 10 bases between. In nucleotides, the CDR3 is TGCGCCAGCAGCCGGGATTGGGCTAATGAAAAACTGTTTTTT. Translation: CASSRDWANEKLFF. Drawing the rest from reference TRBV5-1 and TRBJ1-4, the complete variable domain is KAGVTQTPRYLIKTRGQQVTLSCSPISGHRSVSWYQQTPGQGLQFLFEYFSETQRNKGNFPGRFSGRQFSNSRSEMNVSTLELGDSALYLCASSRDWANEKLFFGSGTQLSVL.

This clone occurred a few times. The V call is TRBV7-2, the J call TRBJ1-1; a possible D gene is TRBD1 (6 bases). Trimming shortened V by 3 bases and J by 0 bases, and 14 bases separated the two germline ends. CDR1 is SGHTA, CDR2 FQGNSA, per germline. This CDR3 region has 16 residues. CDR3 DNA sequence: TGTGCCAGCAGCTTTCAAGGACAGCTCATGAACACTGAAGCTTTCTTT. As protein: CASSFQGQLMNTEAFF.

V gene TRBV9 combines with J gene TRBJ1-1, with D possibly TRBD1 on 6 matching bases. The CDR3 contains 15 residues. The V gene's germline CDR1 is SGDLS and CDR2 YYNGEE. V was cut by 0 bases and J by 4 bases, with 13 bases left in between. CDR3 in amino acids: CASSVEHSGVTEAFF. The CDR3 region has the DNA TGTGCCAGCAGCGTAGAACATTCAGGGGTCACTGAAGCTTTCTTT.

The gene calls are TRBV5-5 and TRBJ2-3, with D possibly TRBD1 on 5 matching bases. Looked up from germline, CDR1 is SGHKS and CDR2 is YYEKEE (reference sequence). V was clipped by 5 bases and J by 2 bases, with 18 bases between them. The CDR3 loop spans 16 amino acids. DNA for the CDR3: TGTGCCAGCAGTTCGCCTCAGGGCCTGAACACAGATACGCAGTATTTT. Translated: CASSSPQGLNTDTQYF.

CDR3 loop: CASSFRRLGGQETQYF. CDR3 nucleotide sequence: TGCGCCAGCAGCTTTCGGCGACTAGGCGGTCAAGAGACCCAGTACTTC. This chain links TRBV5-1 with TRBJ2-5; TRBD2 is a possible D gene (6 bases). Germline CDR1 and CDR2: SGHRS and YFSETQ. This CDR3 is built from 16 residues. Trimming took 2 bases from V and 2 from J, leaving 16 bases between them.

This chain joins TRBV5-3 and TRBJ1-5; a possible D gene is TRBD1 (6 bases). TRBV5-3 is an open reading frame whose function is uncertain. The CDR3 has 15 residues. Trimming removed 0 bases from V and 2 bases from J, with 9 bases in between. The CDR3 DNA reads as TGTGCCAGAAGCTTGGACAGGGAGGGCAATCAGCCCCAGCATTTT. It is translated as CARSLDREGNQPQHF.

The rearrangement uses TRBV2 and TRBJ2-1; tentative D call: TRBD1 (7 bases). Trimming shortened V by 6 bases and J by 0 bases, and 12 bases separated the two germline ends. The germline CDR1 and CDR2 sequences are SNHLY and FYNNEI. The length of the CDR3 is 15 residues. The CDR3 reads CASSGGQSSYNEQFF. CDR3 sequence (DNA): TGTGCCAGCAGCGGGGGACAGAGCTCCTACAATGAGCAGTTCTTC.

The chain joins TRBV5-5 to TRBJ2-7; 7 nucleotides agree with TRBD2. V shed 0 bases, J shed 4 bases, and the junction held 7 bases outside the gene matches. The CDR3 is made up of 15 amino acids. Germline values: CDR1 SGHKS, CDR2 YYEKEE (reference sequence). CDR3 protein: CASSLGLASGYEQYF. As DNA, the CDR3 is TGTGCCAGCAGCTTGGGATTGGCTAGCGGTTACGAGCAGTACTTC.

The V call is TRBV19, the J call TRBJ1-2; TRBD1 matches at 7 bases. With 7 bases clipped from V and 7 bases from J, the junction kept 12 bases outside the gene matches. The CDR3 spans 14 residues. Germline loops: CDR1 LNHDA, CDR2 SQIVND (reference sequence). CDR3 amino acids: CASTPGQRLGGYTF. For the CDR3, the DNA is TGTGCCAGTACCCCGGGACAGCGATTAGGTGGCTACACCTTC.

Turning to this clone: This specimen includes other DNA sequences encoding the same CDR3. The J gene is TRBJ1-2, the V gene TRBV7-9, with D possibly matching TRBD1 (5 bases). The V end was cut by 4 bases, the J end by 5 bases, with 17 bases between. The CDR3 loop spans 15 amino acids. Germline V gene lookup returns CDR1 SEHNR and CDR2 FQNEAQ (reference sequence). CDR3 in amino acids: CASSSPRDRWYGYTF. As DNA, the CDR3 is TGTGCCAGCAGCTCTCCCCGGGACCGGTGGTATGGCTACACCTTC.

The genes are TRBV15 and TRBJ2-2; TRBD1 is a possible D gene (5 bases). With 0 bases removed from V and 5 bases from J, the gap between germline ends came to 13 bases. The CDR3 is 16 residues long. Germline-derived CDR1 and CDR2 are LNHNV and YYDKDF (reference sequence). CDR3 loop: CATSRDLPGKTGELFF. DNA of the CDR3: TGTGCCACCAGCAGAGATCTTCCAGGGAAGACCGGGGAGCTGTTTTTT.

V is TRBV6-5 and J is TRBJ2-7; TRBD2 agrees at 8 bases. Germline loops: CDR1 MNHEY, CDR2 SVGAGI. CDR3 length: 16 amino acids. The trim removed 2 bases at V and 2 bases at J, leaving 8 bases unmatched. The CDR3 DNA reads TGTGCCAGCAGTTACCATAAGCGGGAGTTGACCTACGAGCAGTACTTC. Its translation: CASSYHKRELTYEQYF.

The V call is TRBV4-1, the J call TRBJ2-7; 7 nucleotides align to TRBD1. J lost 4 bases, V lost 3 bases, and 15 bases had no gene match. CDR1 and CDR2 (germline): MGHRA, YSYEKL. The CDR3 contains 17 residues. CDR3: CASSQADPRGTPYEQYF. Written as DNA, the CDR3 is TGCGCCAGCAGCCAGGCTGACCCCAGGGGGACCCCGTACGAGCAGTACTTC.

This clone was seen a handful of times. The gene calls are TRBV18 and TRBJ2-7; TRBD2 aligns across 10 bases. This CDR3 contains 15 residues. Looked up from germline, CDR1 is KGHSH and CDR2 is LQKENI. V dropped 2 bases and J dropped 0; count of bases not matched to a gene: 1. CDR3 nucleotide sequence: TGTGCCAGCTCACCAAGCGGGAGGGACTCCTACGAGCAGTACTTC. Its protein is CASSPSGRDSYEQYF.

The rearrangement uses TRBV2 and TRBJ1-5, with D unresolved. This CDR3 is 12 amino acids long. V dropped 9 bases and J dropped 2 bases, with 8 bases sitting between them. The germline CDR1 and CDR2 sequences are SNHLY and FYNNEI. For the CDR3, the DNA is TGTGCCAGTACAAGAGGCAATCAGCCCCAGCATTTT. The encoded protein is CASTRGNQPQHF.

This clone has only a few counts. The chain recombines TRBV6-1 with TRBJ1-1, with TRBD1 as a possible D gene (6 bases). Germline loops: CDR1 MNHNS, CDR2 SASEGT. This CDR3 contains 14 residues. Between the trimmed V and J ends, which lost 5 bases and 11 bases, there was a span of 21 bases. The CDR3 coding sequence is TGTGCCAGCAGTCCCACAGGGACATGGCATTGGGCTTTCTTT. Translated: CASSPTGTWHWAFF.